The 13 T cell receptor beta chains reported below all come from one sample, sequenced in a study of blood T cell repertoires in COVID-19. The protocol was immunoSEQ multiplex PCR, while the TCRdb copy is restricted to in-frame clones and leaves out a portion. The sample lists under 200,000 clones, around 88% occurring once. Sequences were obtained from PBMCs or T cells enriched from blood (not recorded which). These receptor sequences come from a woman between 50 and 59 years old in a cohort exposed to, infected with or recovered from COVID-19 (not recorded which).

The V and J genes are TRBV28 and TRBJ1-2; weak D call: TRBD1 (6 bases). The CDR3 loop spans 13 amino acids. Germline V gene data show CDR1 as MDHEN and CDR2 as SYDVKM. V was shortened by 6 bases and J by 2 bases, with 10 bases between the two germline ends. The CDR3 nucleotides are TGTGCCAGCAGCCCAGGGGCCAACTATGGCTACACCTTC. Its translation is CASSPGANYGYTF.

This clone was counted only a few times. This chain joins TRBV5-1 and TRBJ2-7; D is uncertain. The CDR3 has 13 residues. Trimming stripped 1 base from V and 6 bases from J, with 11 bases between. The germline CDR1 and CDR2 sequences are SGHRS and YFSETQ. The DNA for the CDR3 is TGCGCCAGCAGCTTGTTCATCCAGTCCGAGCAGTACTTC. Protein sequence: CASSLFIQSEQYF.

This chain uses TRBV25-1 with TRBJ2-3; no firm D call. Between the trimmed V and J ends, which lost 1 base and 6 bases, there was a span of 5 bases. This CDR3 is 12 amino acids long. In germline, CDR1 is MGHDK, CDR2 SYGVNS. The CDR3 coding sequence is TGTGCCAGCAGTGAATTCTTGGATACGCAGTATTTT. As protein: CASSEFLDTQYF.

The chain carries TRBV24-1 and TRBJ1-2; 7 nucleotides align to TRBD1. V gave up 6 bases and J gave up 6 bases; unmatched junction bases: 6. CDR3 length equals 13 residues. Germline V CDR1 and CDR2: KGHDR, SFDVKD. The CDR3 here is CATSRTGVNGYTF. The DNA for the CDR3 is TGTGCCACCAGTAGAACAGGGGTTAATGGCTACACCTTC.

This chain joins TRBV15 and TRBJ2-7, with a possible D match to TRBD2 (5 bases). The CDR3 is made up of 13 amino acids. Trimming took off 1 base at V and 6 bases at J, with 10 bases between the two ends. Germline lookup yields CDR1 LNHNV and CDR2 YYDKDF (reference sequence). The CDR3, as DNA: TGTGCCACCAGCAGAGGATTGAGGGTCGAGCAGTACTTC. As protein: CATSRGLRVEQYF.

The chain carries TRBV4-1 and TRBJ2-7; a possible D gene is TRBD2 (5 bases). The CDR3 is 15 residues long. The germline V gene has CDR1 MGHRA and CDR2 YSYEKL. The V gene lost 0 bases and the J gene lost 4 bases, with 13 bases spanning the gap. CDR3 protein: CASSQDSGIIYEQYF. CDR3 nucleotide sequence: TGCGCCAGCAGCCAAGATTCGGGAATCATATACGAGCAGTACTTC.

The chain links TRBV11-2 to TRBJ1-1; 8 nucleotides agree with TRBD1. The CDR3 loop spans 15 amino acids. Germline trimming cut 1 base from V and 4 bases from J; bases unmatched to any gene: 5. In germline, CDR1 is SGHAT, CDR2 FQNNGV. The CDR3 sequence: CASSLGGQGGTEAFF. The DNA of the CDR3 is TGTGCCAGCAGCTTAGGTGGACAGGGAGGCACTGAAGCTTTCTTT.

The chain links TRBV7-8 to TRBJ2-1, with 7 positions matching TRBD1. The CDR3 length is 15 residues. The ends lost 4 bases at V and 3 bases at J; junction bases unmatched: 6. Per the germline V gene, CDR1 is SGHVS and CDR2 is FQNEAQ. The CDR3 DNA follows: TGTGCCAGCAGCTACACCGGGACAGTCTACAATGAGCAGTTCTTC. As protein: CASSYTGTVYNEQFF.

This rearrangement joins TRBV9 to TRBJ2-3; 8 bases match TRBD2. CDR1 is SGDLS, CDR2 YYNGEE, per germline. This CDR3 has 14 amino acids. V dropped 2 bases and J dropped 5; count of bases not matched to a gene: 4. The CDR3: CASSVRGEQDTQYF. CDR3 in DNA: TGTGCCAGCAGCGTGCGGGGGGAACAAGATACGCAGTATTTT.

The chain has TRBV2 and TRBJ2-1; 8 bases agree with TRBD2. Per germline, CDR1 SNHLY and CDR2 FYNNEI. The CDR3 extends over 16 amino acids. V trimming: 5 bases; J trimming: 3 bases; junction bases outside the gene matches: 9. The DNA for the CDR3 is TGTGCCAGCAGTTTGTCCGGGACTAGGGGCTACAATGAGCAGTTCTTC. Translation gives CASSLSGTRGYNEQFF.

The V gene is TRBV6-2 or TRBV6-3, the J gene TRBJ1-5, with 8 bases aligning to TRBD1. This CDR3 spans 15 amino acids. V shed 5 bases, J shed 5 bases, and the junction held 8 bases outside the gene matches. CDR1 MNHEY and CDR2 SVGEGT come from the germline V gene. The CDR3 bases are TGTGCCAGCAGTGCTGGCACAGGGGGTTATCAGCCCCAGCATTTT. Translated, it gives CASSAGTGGYQPQHF.

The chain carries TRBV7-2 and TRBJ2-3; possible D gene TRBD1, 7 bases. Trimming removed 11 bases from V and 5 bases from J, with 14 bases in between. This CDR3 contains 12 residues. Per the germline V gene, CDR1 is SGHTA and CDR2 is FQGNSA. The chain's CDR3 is CAGRQGGDTQYF. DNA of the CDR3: TGTGCCGGAAGACAGGGAGGAGATACGCAGTATTTT.

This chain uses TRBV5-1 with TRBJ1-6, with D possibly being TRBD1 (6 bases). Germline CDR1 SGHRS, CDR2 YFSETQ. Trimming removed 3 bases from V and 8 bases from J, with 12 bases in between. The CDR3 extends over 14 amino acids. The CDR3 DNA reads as TGCGCCAGCAGCTACTCAGGGGTAGATTCACCCCTCCACTTT. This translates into CASSYSGVDSPLHF.